This T cell receptor (beta chain) came from a study of T cell responses to AZD1222 COVID-19 vaccine. Study-level results: Repertoire samples came only from after the peak T cell response.

This CDR3 has 16 amino acids. Germline CDR1 SGHVS, CDR2 FQNEAQ. The V end lost 5 bases, the J end lost 0 bases, and 14 bases lay between the germline ends. Assay: immunoSEQ multiplex PCR; the TCRdb copy retains only in-frame clones and omits some. Counted here are under 80,000 clones, nearly 90% occurring once; the ten biggest clones make up roughly 1.2%. To note about this clone: Its specificity is not known.

The specimen was peripheral blood, collected 28 days after the second AZD1222 dose. The TCR originated in an adult who received the AZD1222 COVID-19 vaccine. V is TRBV7-8 and J is TRBJ1-3, with D hard to call. The CDR3 DNA is TGTGCCAGCAGCCTCGGCCCCCGGAGCTCTGGAAACACCATATATTTT. This sequence encodes CASSLGPRSSGNTIYF.